This T cell receptor beta chain was observed in a study of immune heterogeneity within non-small cell lung tumors. The wider study: The composition of the tumors was several squamous cell carcinomas, 9 to 11 non-squamous carcinomas and 1 not otherwise specified.

CDR3 of TCR beta was amplified by multiplex PCR that used 32 V and 13 J primers. Using its own MiXCR run on the multiplex PCR reads, TCRdb lists one record per CDR3 protein. This table holds 2,000 to 3,000 distinct CDR3 sequences, roughly 18% found once. V lost 6 bases and J lost 8; bases outside the gene matches: 7. CDR3 length equals 14 residues. The study, taken as a whole, reports: Local tumor mutational burden showed a correlation with local T-cell clonality that was moderate but significant (R 0.3 to 0.4).

This clonotype is medium-sized by share. What it binds is unknown. Bulk tumor genomic DNA (around 600 ng per sample) served as template. Far-apart biopsies, several per primary tumor, were taken during surgery. Their non-small cell lung cancer was newly diagnosed and untreated, and the patients underwent curative surgery. Donors comprised surgical patients with newly diagnosed non-small cell lung cancer, operated on with curative intent. The chain recombines TRBV12-3 or TRBV12-4 with TRBJ1-4; 9 bases are shared with TRBD1. Source material: lung tumor tissue. This clonotype originated in a woman between 50 and 59 years old with non-small cell lung cancer. The CDR3 sequence: CASSVGTGREKLFF. The DNA of the CDR3 is TGTGCCAGCAGCGTCGGGACAGGGCGGGAAAAACTGTTTTTT.